The rows below give T cell receptor beta chains drawn from one sample of a study of T cell responses to AZD1222 COVID-19 vaccine. This table comes from immunoSEQ multiplex PCR, and its TCRdb copy is limited to in-frame clones, with some not included. Altogether 70,000 to 95,000 clones are present, under 90% being singletons, with the ten largest covering roughly 2.8%. The sample here was peripheral blood, taken on day 0 of MenACWY control vaccination. The receptor source for this set is an adult in good health. CDR3s include the opening cysteine and the closing phenylalanine or tryptophan. The D gene is left open where the match is weak. Only part of the rows carry a size: once, few, many, or a class if the clone is expanded.

size,V,D,J,DNA,CDR3
-,TRBV28,-,TRBJ1-5,TGTGCCAGCATGGAAGGGGGGTTAGGACAGCCCCAGCATTTT,CASMEGGLGQPQHF
-,TRBV5-1,-,TRBJ1-1,TGCGCCAGCAGCTTCGACAGCCAGAACACTGAAGCTTTCTTT,CASSFDSQNTEAFF
-,TRBV30,-,TRBJ1-1,TGTGCCTGGAGTGTACAGGTTCGGGGCCTTTTT,CAWSVQVRGLF
-,TRBV6-5,-,TRBJ2-7,TGTGCCAGCAAACAAGGCTCCTACGAGCAGTACTTC,CASKQGSYEQYF
-,TRBV6-2/TRBV6-3,TRBD2,TRBJ2-3,TGTGCCAGCAGCCAACCGGGACTAGGCACTAGCACAGATACGCAGTATTTT,CASSQPGLGTSTDTQYF
-,TRBV2,-,TRBJ2-1,TGTGCCAGCAGTGATTTACATAGCTCCTACAATGAGCAGTTCTTC,CASSDLHSSYNEQFF
once,TRBV5-3,TRBD2,TRBJ2-1,TGTGCCAGAAGCTCTAAGCGGGGGGGAGTTGACAATGAGCAGTTCTTC,CARSSKRGGVDNEQFF
-,TRBV3-1/TRBV3-2,-,TRBJ2-7,TGTGCCAGCAGCCAAGGGACCCCGAGTCCCTACGAGCAGTACTTC,CASSQGTPSPYEQYF
few,TRBV3-1/TRBV3-2,-,TRBJ1-5,TGTGCCAGCAGCCAAGGGGCGCGACAGCCCCAGCATTTT,CASSQGARQPQHF
-,TRBV4-2,TRBD1,TRBJ2-1,TGTGCCAGCAGCCAAGATGGACAGGGTGGGTATGAGCAGTTCTTC,CASSQDGQGGYEQFF
-,TRBV3-1/TRBV3-2,TRBD1,TRBJ2-7,TGTGCCAGCAGCCGTGGGACAGGGACCTACGAGCAGTACTTC,CASSRGTGTYEQYF
-,TRBV6-5,-,TRBJ1-6,TGTGCCAGCAGGGATTTTATCAGGGGAAATTCACCCCTCCACTTT,CASRDFIRGNSPLHF
once,TRBV29-1,-,TRBJ1-4,TGCAGCGTTGAACCGCGGGTTGGGGAAAAACTGTTTTTT,CSVEPRVGEKLFF
-,TRBV3-1/TRBV3-2,-,TRBJ2-7,TGTGCCAGCAGCCAAGGACTCAGGGCTGACGAGCAGTACTTC,CASSQGLRADEQYF
-,TRBV30,-,TRBJ2-2,TGTGCCTGGAGTGTCCCGGGGGAGCTGTTTTTT,CAWSVPGELFF
-,TRBV2,TRBD1,TRBJ1-2,TGTGCCAGCAGGAGACAGGGCGCCGACTATGGCTACACCTTC,CASRRQGADYGYTF
-,TRBV29-1,-,TRBJ2-7,TGCAGCGTTGAAATACCCGGGCAGGGAGCCTACGAGCAGTACTTC,CSVEIPGQGAYEQYF
-,TRBV5-6,-,TRBJ1-2,TGTGCCAGCAGCTTGACAGGGCTTACTAACTATGGCTACACCTTC,CASSLTGLTNYGYTF
-,TRBV27,-,TRBJ2-1,TGTGCCAGCAGTTTAAAGGCCGCCTACAATGAGCAGTTCTTC,CASSLKAAYNEQFF
-,TRBV16,-,TRBJ1-2,TGTGCCAGCAGCCTATCAGCAGGGAACTATGGCTACACCTTC,CASSLSAGNYGYTF
few,TRBV27,TRBD2,TRBJ2-7,TGTGCCAGCAGCTCACCTAGCGGGGGAGCCTACGAGCAGTACTTC,CASSSPSGGAYEQYF
-,TRBV11-2,-,TRBJ2-3,TGTGCCAGCAGCAGTCAATGGGGGGAATACACAGATACGCAGTATTTT,CASSSQWGEYTDTQYF
-,TRBV4-2,-,TRBJ2-7,TGTGCCAGCAGCCAAGATACCAAACGGGGGAGGTCCTACGAGCAGTACTTC,CASSQDTKRGRSYEQYF